The sequence of this T cell receptor (beta chain) was determined in a study of shared clonotypes between healthy human individuals. Whole-study results and caveats: Larger estimated richness was generally recorded for naive subsets relative to memory subsets. A small donor pool kept down the genetic and exposure-history diversity that was represented. Collection of samples was limited to blood; tissue repertoires likely differ.

The CDR3 length is 13 residues. Trimming stripped 2 bases from V and 0 bases from J, with 5 bases between. Germline CDR1 and CDR2: MGHDK and SYGVNS. The deep-level immunoSEQ assay was used. The assay was immunoSEQ multiplex PCR, and TCRdb's table has in-frame clones only and misses some. The sample has fewer than 400,000 clones, under 80% seen once; the top ten hold approximately 10%. As to this clone: The antigen remains undetermined.

The source of this sequence is a man aged 25-45 years in good health. Sequenced material: memory CD4+ T cells sorted from blood. Documented subset: CD45RA-negative fraction. This chain joins TRBV25-1 and TRBJ2-7; no definite D call. CDR3 nucleotide sequence: TGTGCCAGCAGTGAACAAACCTCCTACGAGCAGTACTTC. This codes for CASSEQTSYEQYF.